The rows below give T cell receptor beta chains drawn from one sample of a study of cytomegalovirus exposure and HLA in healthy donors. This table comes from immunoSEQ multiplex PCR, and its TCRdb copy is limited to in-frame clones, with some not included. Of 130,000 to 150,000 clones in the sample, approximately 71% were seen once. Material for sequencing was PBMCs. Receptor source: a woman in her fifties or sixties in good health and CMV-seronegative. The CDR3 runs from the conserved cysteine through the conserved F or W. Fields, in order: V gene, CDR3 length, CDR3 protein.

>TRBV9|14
CASSEIPSRSEQYF
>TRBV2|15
CASSERLARRETQYF
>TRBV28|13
CASTGAWDTEAFF
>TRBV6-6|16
CASSYSDRTNPYEQYF
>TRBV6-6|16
CASSYPRLTGRNEQYF
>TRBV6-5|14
CASTSPQGNTEAFF
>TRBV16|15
CASSRDISSYNEQFF
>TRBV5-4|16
CASSLDRPSSGNTIYF
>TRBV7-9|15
CASSLSNRGGYEQYF
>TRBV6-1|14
CASIEAGGTDTQYF
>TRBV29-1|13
CSKAGIGYNEQFF
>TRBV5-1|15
CASSILAGGTGELFF
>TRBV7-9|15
CASSLADTYTYEQYF
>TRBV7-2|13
CASSPRGGITQYF
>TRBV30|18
CAWSDTVTSGVFRYGQYF